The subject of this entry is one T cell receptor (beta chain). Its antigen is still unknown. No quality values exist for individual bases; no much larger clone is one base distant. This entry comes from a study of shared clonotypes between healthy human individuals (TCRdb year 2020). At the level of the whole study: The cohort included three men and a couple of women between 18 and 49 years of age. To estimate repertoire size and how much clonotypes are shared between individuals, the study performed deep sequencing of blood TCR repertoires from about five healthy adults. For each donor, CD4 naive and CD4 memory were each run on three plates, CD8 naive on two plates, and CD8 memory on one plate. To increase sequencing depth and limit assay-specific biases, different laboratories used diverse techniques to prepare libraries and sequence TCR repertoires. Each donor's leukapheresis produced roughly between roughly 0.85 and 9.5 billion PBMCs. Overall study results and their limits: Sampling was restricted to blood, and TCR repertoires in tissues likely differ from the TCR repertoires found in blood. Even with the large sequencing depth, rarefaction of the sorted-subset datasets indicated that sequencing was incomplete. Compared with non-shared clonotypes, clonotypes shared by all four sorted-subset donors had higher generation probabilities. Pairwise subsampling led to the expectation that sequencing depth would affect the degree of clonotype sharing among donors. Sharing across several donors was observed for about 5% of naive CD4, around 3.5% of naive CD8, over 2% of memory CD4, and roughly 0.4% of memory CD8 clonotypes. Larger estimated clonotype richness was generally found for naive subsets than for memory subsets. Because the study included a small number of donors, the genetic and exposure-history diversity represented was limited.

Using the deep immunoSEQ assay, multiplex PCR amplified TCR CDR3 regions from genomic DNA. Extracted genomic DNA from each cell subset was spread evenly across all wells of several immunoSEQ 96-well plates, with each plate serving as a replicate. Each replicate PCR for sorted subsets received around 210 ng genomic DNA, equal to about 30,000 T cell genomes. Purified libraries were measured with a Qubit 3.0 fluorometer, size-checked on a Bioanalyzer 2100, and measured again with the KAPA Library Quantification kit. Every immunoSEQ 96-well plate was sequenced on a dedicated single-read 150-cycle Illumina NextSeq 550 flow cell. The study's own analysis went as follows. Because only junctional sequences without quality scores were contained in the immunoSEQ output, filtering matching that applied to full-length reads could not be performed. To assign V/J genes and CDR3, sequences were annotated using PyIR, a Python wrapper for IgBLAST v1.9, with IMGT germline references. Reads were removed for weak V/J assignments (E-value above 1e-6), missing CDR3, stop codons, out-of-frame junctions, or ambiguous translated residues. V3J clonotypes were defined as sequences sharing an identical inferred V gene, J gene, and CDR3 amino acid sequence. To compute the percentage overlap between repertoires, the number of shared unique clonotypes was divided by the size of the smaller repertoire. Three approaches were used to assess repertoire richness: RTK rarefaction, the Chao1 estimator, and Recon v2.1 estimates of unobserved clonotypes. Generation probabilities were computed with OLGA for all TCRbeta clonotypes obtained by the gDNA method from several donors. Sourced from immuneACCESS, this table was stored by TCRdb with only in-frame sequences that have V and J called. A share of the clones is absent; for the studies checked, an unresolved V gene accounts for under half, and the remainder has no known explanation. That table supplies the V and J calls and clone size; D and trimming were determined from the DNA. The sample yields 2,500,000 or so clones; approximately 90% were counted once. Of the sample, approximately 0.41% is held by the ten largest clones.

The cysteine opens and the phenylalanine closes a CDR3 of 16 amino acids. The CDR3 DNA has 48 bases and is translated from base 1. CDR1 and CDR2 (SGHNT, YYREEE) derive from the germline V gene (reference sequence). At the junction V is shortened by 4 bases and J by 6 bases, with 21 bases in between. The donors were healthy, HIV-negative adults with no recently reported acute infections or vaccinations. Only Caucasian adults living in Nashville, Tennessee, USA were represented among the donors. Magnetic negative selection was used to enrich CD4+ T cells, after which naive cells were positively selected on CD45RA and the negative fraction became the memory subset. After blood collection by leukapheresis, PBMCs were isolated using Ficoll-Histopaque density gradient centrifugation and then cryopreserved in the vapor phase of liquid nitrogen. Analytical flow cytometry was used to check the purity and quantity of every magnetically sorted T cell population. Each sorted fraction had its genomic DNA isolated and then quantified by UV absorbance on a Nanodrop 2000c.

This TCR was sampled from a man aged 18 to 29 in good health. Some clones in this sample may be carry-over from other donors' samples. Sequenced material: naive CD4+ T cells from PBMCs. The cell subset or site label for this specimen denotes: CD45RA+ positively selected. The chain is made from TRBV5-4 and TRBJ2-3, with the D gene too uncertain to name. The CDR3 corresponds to CASSPSGGDPPDTQYF. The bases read TGTGCCAGCAGCCCTTCGGGCGGAGACCCTCCGGATACGCAGTATTTT. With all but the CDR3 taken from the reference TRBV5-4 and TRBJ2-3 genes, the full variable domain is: ETGVTQSPTHLIKTRGQQVTLRCSSQSGHNTVSWYQQALGQGPQFIFQYYREEENGRGNFPPRFSGLQFPNYSSELNVNALELDDSALYLCASSPSGGDPPDTQYFGPGTRLTVL.